These 20 T cell receptor beta chains were sequenced from one sample in a study of shared clonotypes between healthy human individuals. Libraries were prepared by immunoSEQ multiplex PCR; TCRdb keeps only in-frame clonotypes and omits some of them. The sample shows over 2 million clones, around 93% of them seen only once. Sequencing used naive CD4+ T cells from PBMCs. Subset meaning: CD45RA+ positively selected. The receptor set was obtained from a man younger than 35 in good health. Some clones in this sample may be carry-over from other donors' samples.

This rearrangement joins TRBV11-2 to TRBJ2-1; D not certain. The germline V gene has CDR1 SGHAT and CDR2 FQNNGV. V lost 2 bases to trimming and J lost 0 bases, with 17 bases between them. CDR3 length: 18 residues. The CDR3 region has the DNA TGTGCCAGCAGCTTACTTGTGTCAGTAGGTGGCTCCTACAATGAGCAGTTCTTC. This encodes CASSLLVSVGGSYNEQFF.

The V call is TRBV6-5, the J call TRBJ1-2, with 9 bases that match TRBD1. The length of the CDR3 is 14 residues. V trimming: 5 bases; J trimming: 7 bases; junction bases outside the gene matches: 8. Germline values: CDR1 MNHEY, CDR2 SVGAGI. The CDR3 DNA follows: TGTGCCAGCAGTCCCCGGACAGGGGCGGGTGGCTACACCTTC. Protein product: CASSPRTGAGGYTF.

The rearrangement links TRBV7-8 to TRBJ1-5, with D maybe TRBD1 (6 bases). V gave up 1 base and J gave up 3 bases, with 10 bases separating them. The length of the CDR3 is 15 residues. The germline CDR1 and CDR2 sequences are SGHVS and FQNEAQ. The CDR3 bases are TGTGCCAGCAGCTTAGGGGGGCTGAACAATCAGCCCCAGCATTTT. Its protein is CASSLGGLNNQPQHF.

This chain joins TRBV28 and TRBJ1-2; 10 nucleotides match TRBD1. Germline lookup yields CDR1 MDHEN and CDR2 SYDVKM. CDR3 size: 14 residues. The trim removed 6 bases at V and 5 bases at J, leaving 6 bases unmatched. The CDR3 DNA follows: TGTGCCAGCAGGCCGGGACAGGGGCGTTATGGCTACACCTTC. This translates into CASRPGQGRYGYTF.

To note about this clone: Other DNA sequences within the sample encode an identical CDR3. This chain connects TRBV18 to TRBJ1-2; D is uncertain. Deletions cut 2 bases from V and 1 base from J, with 5 bases between. The CDR3 is made up of 13 amino acids. CDR1 is KGHSH, CDR2 LQKENI, per germline. CDR3 coding DNA: TGTGCCAGCTCACCAACGGATAACTATGGCTACACCTTC. Its protein is CASSPTDNYGYTF.

The chain recombines TRBV11-2 with TRBJ1-5, with D unresolved. V dropped 0 bases and J dropped 5 bases, with 5 bases sitting between them. The CDR3 has 13 amino acids. CDR1 SGHAT and CDR2 FQNNGV come from the germline V gene. CDR3 nucleotide sequence: TGTGCCAGCAGCTTAGAGGTAGATCAGCCCCAGCATTTT. This encodes CASSLEVDQPQHF.

The V and J genes are TRBV5-4 and TRBJ1-1; D is uncertain. V was clipped by 0 bases and J by 3 bases, with 9 bases between them. Germline V gives CDR1 SGHNT, CDR2 YYREEE (reference sequence). The CDR3 has 14 amino acids. CDR3 amino acids: CASSLVWWDTEAFF. CDR3 in DNA: TGTGCCAGCAGCTTGGTCTGGTGGGACACTGAAGCTTTCTTT.

The rearrangement links TRBV6-1 to TRBJ2-4; 7 bases map to TRBD2. The CDR3 spans 16 residues. Per germline, CDR1 MNHNS and CDR2 SASEGT. J lost 8 bases, V lost 4 bases, and 14 bases had no gene match. CDR3 sequence (DNA): TGTGCCAGCAGTGGGGGGGGGACGGCCCTTACCCACATTCAGTACTTC. Protein: CASSGGGTALTHIQYF.

This clone was detected once. This chain connects TRBV6-6 to TRBJ1-1; 8 bases fit TRBD1. Germline V gives CDR1 MNHNY, CDR2 SVGAGI (reference sequence). J lost 7 bases, V lost 6 bases, and 10 bases had no gene match. This CDR3 contains 14 residues. In nucleotides, the CDR3 is TGTGCCAGCAGCTCCACCGGACAGGGTTTTGAAGCTTTCTTT. Protein product: CASSSTGQGFEAFF.

This rearrangement joins TRBV5-1 to TRBJ2-3; possible D gene TRBD1, 6 bases. V gave up 2 bases and J gave up 2 bases, with 15 bases separating them. Germline CDR1 and CDR2: SGHRS and YFSETQ. The CDR3 totals 16 residues. This CDR3 is CASSFSDRLFTDTQYF. The CDR3 coding sequence is TGCGCCAGCAGCTTCTCAGACAGGCTGTTCACAGATACGCAGTATTTT.

The chain couples TRBV5-4 to TRBJ2-5; 8 nucleotides match TRBD1. The CDR3 covers 16 residues. V was pared by 1 base and J by 5 bases, with 10 bases of the junction left unmatched. From germline, CDR1 is SGHNT and CDR2 YYREEE (reference sequence). CDR3 sequence reads: CASSLPDSGGGETQYF. The CDR3 nucleotides are TGTGCCAGCAGCTTGCCCGATTCAGGGGGCGGTGAGACCCAGTACTTC.

The rearrangement uses TRBV9 and TRBJ2-1, with 11 bases fitting TRBD1. Unmatched junction bases numbered 11, after V lost 3 bases and J lost 6 bases. The CDR3 totals 17 residues. In germline, CDR1 is SGDLS, CDR2 YYNGEE. The CDR3 bases are TGTGCCAGCAGCGCCCGTCCCGGGACAGGGGGGGGCAATGAGCAGTTCTTC. This codes for CASSARPGTGGGNEQFF.

This clone is a singleton in its sample. The J gene is TRBJ2-3, the V gene TRBV14; D is unresolved. Trimming removed 0 bases at V and 2 bases at J, with 18 bases between. The CDR3 extends over 18 amino acids. Germline CDR1 and CDR2: SGHDN and FVKESK. The CDR3 protein is CASSQDNFFRGLTDTQYF. The CDR3 nucleotides read TGTGCCAGCAGCCAAGATAATTTTTTCCGAGGCCTCACAGATACGCAGTATTTT. Drawing the rest from reference TRBV14 and TRBJ2-3, the complete variable domain is EAGVTQFPSHSVIEKGQTVTLRCDPISGHDNLYWYRRVMGKEIKFLLHFVKESKQDESGMPNNRFLAERTGGTYSTLKVQPAELEDSGVYFCASSQDNFFRGLTDTQYFGPGTRLTVL.

This clone was detected a few times. The genes are TRBV7-9 and TRBJ2-4, with 8 positions matching TRBD1. The CDR3 is made up of 15 amino acids. Germline lookup yields CDR1 SEHNR and CDR2 FQNEAQ (reference sequence). V shed 5 bases and J 8 bases; nucleotides not matched to a gene: 11. CDR3: CASSHLQGESDIQYF. The CDR3 nucleotides are TGTGCCAGCAGCCACCTACAGGGGGAGTCGGACATTCAGTACTTC.

In its sample, this clone was seen once. The rearrangement joins TRBV30 to TRBJ2-5; the match to TRBD2 covers 8 bases. CDR1 and CDR2 (germline): GTSNPN, SVGIG (reference sequence). V was pared by 6 bases and J by 5 bases, with 5 bases of the junction left unmatched. The CDR3 runs 12 residues. Written as DNA, the CDR3 is TGTGCCTGCTCCACTAGCGGTGAGACCCAGTACTTC. Amino acids: CACSTSGETQYF.

This chain uses TRBV19 with TRBJ2-4, with TRBD1 matching over 7 bases. Germline CDR1 is LNHDA and CDR2 is SQIVND (reference sequence). The CDR3 is 13 residues long. The V gene end was trimmed by 6 bases and the J gene end by 5 bases; junction bases not matched to a gene: 4. CDR3 DNA: TGTGCCAGTAGAGGACAGGCCCAAAACATTCAGTACTTC. Its protein product is CASRGQAQNIQYF.

Notes on this clone: Other DNA sequences within the sample encode an identical CDR3. The chain uses TRBV6-1 and TRBJ1-2; D ambiguous. Per germline, CDR1 MNHNS and CDR2 SASEGT. The ends were cut back, 2 bases at V and 7 bases at J, with 11 bases in the middle. The CDR3 covers 13 residues. The DNA of the CDR3 is TGTGCCAGCAGTGAACTGGGCGTCGGTGGCTACACCTTC. The encoded protein is CASSELGVGGYTF.

CDR3 sequence reads: CASRGQGLSPLHF. The CDR3 bases are TGTGCCAGCAGGGGACAGGGGCTTTCACCCCTCCACTTT. The rearrangement uses TRBV28 and TRBJ1-6, with 10 bases aligning to TRBD1. This CDR3 contains 13 residues. CDR1 and CDR2 from the germline V gene are MDHEN and SYDVKM. With V trimmed by 6 bases and J by 9 bases, 2 bases remained unmatched.

The rearrangement uses TRBV7-9 and TRBJ2-1; tentatively, D is TRBD2 (6 bases). Between the trimmed V and J ends, which lost 2 bases and 4 bases, there was a span of 18 bases. The CDR3 has 17 amino acids. Germline V gene data show CDR1 as SEHNR and CDR2 as FQNEAQ (reference sequence). The CDR3 protein is CASSLRGGGAAYNEQFF. The CDR3, as DNA: TGTGCCAGCAGCTTAAGAGGTGGCGGGGCAGCGTACAATGAGCAGTTCTTC.

The chain uses TRBV15 and TRBJ1-1, with a weak D call TRBD1 (5 bases). CDR3 length equals 16 residues. V was cut by 0 bases and J by 1 base, with 12 bases left in between. Germline loops: CDR1 LNHNV, CDR2 YYDKDF (reference sequence). CDR3 amino acids: CATSRDRGLGNTEAFF. CDR3 nucleotide sequence: TGTGCCACCAGCAGAGATCGGGGGTTAGGGAACACTGAAGCTTTCTTT.